This TCR beta chain was profiled in a study of T cell changes during pregnancy in multiple sclerosis. TCRdb's table, derived via immunoSEQ multiplex PCR, lists solely in-frame clones and lacks some. The table lists roughly 93,000 clones, 85% to 95% of them singletons. The receptor's source is a female donor with multiple sclerosis, enrolled in a pregnancy study. The sequencing used peripheral blood, collected after pregnancy.

The CDR3: CASSSGGLPNNEQFF. The CDR3, as DNA: TGTGCCAGCAGTTCCGGAGGGTTACCTAACAATGAGCAGTTCTTC. V usage is TRBV6-5 and J usage is TRBJ2-1; maybe TRBD2 (6 bases). The germline V gene has CDR1 MNHEY and CDR2 SVGAGI. The CDR3 has 15 residues. V lost 4 bases to trimming and J lost 5 bases, with 15 bases between them.